This entry lists 13 T cell receptor beta chains sequenced from one sample in a study of T cell responses to AZD1222 COVID-19 vaccine. The method was immunoSEQ multiplex PCR; TCRdb's version includes in-frame clones alone and lacks a portion of them. Of fewer than 200,000 clones detected, 94% appear once; the ten largest clones hold about 1.5%. The sample consisted of peripheral blood, taken 28 days after the second AZD1222 dose. These TCRs come from an adult who received the AZD1222 COVID-19 vaccine.

The chain combines TRBV6-5 with TRBJ2-1; 7 nucleotides match TRBD2. V lost 4 bases and J lost 4; bases outside the gene matches: 7. The germline V gene encodes CDR1 MNHEY and CDR2 SVGAGI. The CDR3 runs 15 residues. The CDR3 region has the DNA TGTGCCAGCAGTTCCGGGACTAAATATTACAATGAGCAGTTCTTC. Residues: CASSSGTKYYNEQFF.

The chain has TRBV6-5 and TRBJ1-5; TRBD1 aligns across 9 bases. J was trimmed by 5 bases and V by 4 bases; bases with no gene match: 6. CDR1 and CDR2 from the germline V gene are MNHEY and SVGAGI. The CDR3 loop spans 15 amino acids. CDR3 bases: TGTGCCAGCAGTTCGTACAGGGGGCCCGATCAGCCCCAGCATTTT. The encoded protein is CASSSYRGPDQPQHF.

Points on this clone: One junction end does not reproduce the germline sequence, and a read error may be involved. This chain joins TRBV4-1 and TRBJ2-1; maybe TRBD2 (6 bases). Germline V gene data show CDR1 as MGHRA and CDR2 as YSYEKL. The CDR3 extends over 15 amino acids. CDR3 in amino acids: CASSEDGLPGGEQFF. CDR3 coding DNA: TGCGCCAGCAGCGAAGACGGGCTACCCGGGGGTGAGCAGTTCTTC.

The rearrangement links TRBV3-1 (or the pseudogene TRBV3-2) to TRBJ1-2; 11 bases agree with TRBD1. V trimming: 1 base; J trimming: 6 bases; junction bases outside the gene matches: 1. CDR1 and CDR2 (germline): LGHDT, YNNKEL (reference sequence). The CDR3 has 14 residues. CDR3 sequence (DNA): TGTGCCAGCAGCCAAGCGGACAGGGGGCATGGCTACACCTTC. It specifies CASSQADRGHGYTF.

This chain links TRBV5-8 with TRBJ1-1; 7 bases line up with TRBD1. Germline V gene sequence: CDR1 SGHTS, CDR2 YDEGEE. With 4 bases clipped from V and 5 bases from J, the junction kept 8 bases outside the gene matches. This CDR3 is built from 14 residues. The DNA of the CDR3 is TGTGCCAGCAGCATCGGACAGGCGAAGACTGAAGCTTTCTTT. Its translation is CASSIGQAKTEAFF.

The rearrangement links TRBV11-3 to TRBJ2-5; TRBD1 might be the D (6 bases). CDR3 length: 16 residues. Germline V lookup: CDR1 SGHNT, CDR2 YENEEA. The V end lost 1 base, the J end lost 2 bases, and 14 bases lay between the germline ends. The chain's CDR3 is CASSLGFGQPQETQYF. The CDR3 coding sequence is TGTGCCAGCAGCTTAGGTTTTGGACAGCCTCAAGAGACCCAGTACTTC. Based on the CDR3 plus reference TRBV11-3 and TRBJ2-5, the full variable domain is EAGVVQSPRYKIIEKKQPVAFWCNPISGHNTLYWYLQNLGQGPELLIRYENEEAVDDSQLPKDRFSAERLKGVDSTLKIQPAELGDSAVYLCASSLGFGQPQETQYFGPGTRLLVL.

The chain uses TRBV19 and TRBJ1-1; no reliable D call. CDR3 length: 13 amino acids. V lost 10 bases to trimming and J lost 4 bases, with 16 bases between them. Germline CDR1 is LNHDA and CDR2 is SQIVND (reference sequence). The CDR3 sequence is CATARWTGTEAFF. CDR3 sequence (DNA): TGTGCCACCGCGAGGTGGACGGGCACTGAAGCTTTCTTT.

V usage is TRBV28 and J usage is TRBJ1-1; 8 bases fit TRBD1. V was clipped by 6 bases and J by 4 bases; unmatched bases: 4. There are 13 residues in the CDR3. Looked up from germline, CDR1 is MDHEN and CDR2 is SYDVKM. The CDR3 nucleotides read TGTGCCAGCAGGCGGGACAGGATCACTGAAGCTTTCTTT. Translating gives CASRRDRITEAFF.

The V gene is TRBV5-1, the J gene TRBJ1-4; D gene uncertain. The CDR3 extends over 14 amino acids. V gave up 2 bases and J gave up 7 bases, with 12 bases separating them. Per germline, CDR1 SGHRS and CDR2 YFSETQ. The CDR3 coding sequence is TGCGCCAGCAGCTTCGGCAGCAGAAGTGAAAAACTGTTTTTT. Residues: CASSFGSRSEKLFF.

The chain joins TRBV4-1 to TRBJ1-4; D is uncertain. This CDR3 contains 21 residues. Germline assignment: CDR1 MGHRA and CDR2 YSYEKL. V was cut by 1 base and J by 3 bases, with 27 bases left in between. In nucleotides, the CDR3 is TGCGCCAGCAGCCAAGGGGGTCCTAAGCTCTATTCGTACGGGGCTAATGAAAAACTGTTTTTT. Its protein product is CASSQGGPKLYSYGANEKLFF.

This clone was recorded once. The sample contains more than one DNA sequence encoding this CDR3. V usage is TRBV7-9 and J usage is TRBJ2-6; possible D gene TRBD1, 8 bases. The CDR3 runs 16 residues. Germline CDR1 SEHNR, CDR2 FQNEAQ (reference sequence). Trimming left V 4 bases short and J 3 bases short, with 13 bases between. The CDR3 protein is CASSSTGEGGANVLTF. The CDR3 DNA is TGTGCCAGCAGCTCGACAGGGGAGGGTGGGGCCAACGTCCTGACTTTC.

This clone was observed once. The chain uses TRBV2 and TRBJ2-3; 8 bases are a match to TRBD1. With V trimmed by 7 bases and J by 3 bases, 6 bases remained unmatched. Per the germline V gene, CDR1 is SNHLY and CDR2 is FYNNEI. This CDR3 has 14 amino acids. CDR3 bases: TGTGCCAGCACCCTGACAGGGGAGACAGATACGCAGTATTTT. This sequence encodes CASTLTGETDTQYF. Drawing the rest from reference TRBV2 and TRBJ2-3, the complete variable domain is EPEVTQTPSHQVTQMGQEVILRCVPISNHLYFYWYRQILGQKVEFLVSFYNNEISEKSEIFDDQFSVERPDGSNFTLKIRSTKLEDSAMYFCASTLTGETDTQYFGPGTRLTVL.

This clone was counted many times. The chain carries TRBV28 and TRBJ2-6, with D possibly matching TRBD1 (6 bases). From germline, CDR1 is MDHEN and CDR2 SYDVKM. Trimming shortened V by 3 bases and J by 0 bases, and 9 bases separated the two germline ends. The CDR3 is 16 amino acids. In DNA, the CDR3 is TGTGCCAGCAGTTTCGGGGACAACTCTGGGGCCAACGTCCTGACTTTC. This sequence encodes CASSFGDNSGANVLTF.